This record concerns one T cell receptor (beta chain) sequence. Its target is unknown. Primers included in the PCR were 60 Vbeta and 13 Jbeta primers. TCRdb's table, derived via immunoSEQ multiplex PCR, lists solely in-frame clones and lacks some. Recorded for this sample: roughly 190,000 clones. Per germline, CDR1 MNHNS and CDR2 SASEGT. V lost 5 bases, J lost 6 bases, and 10 bases stayed unmatched. This CDR3 spans 15 amino acids. The source of the sample is a study of cytomegalovirus exposure and HLA in healthy donors. General observations from the study: Association of a missense DCLRE1C variant with TCR beta V- and J-gene trimming was reported in a later analysis.

The receptor was isolated from a man aged 25 to 40 in good health and CMV-seronegative. The J gene is TRBJ2-7, the V gene TRBV6-1, with 10 bases lining up with TRBD2. Sequencing was done on a sample of PBMCs. The CDR3 DNA reads as TGTGCCAGCAGTCGAAACAGCGGGAGGGCCGGCGAGCAGTACTTC. Protein product: CASSRNSGRAGEQYF.